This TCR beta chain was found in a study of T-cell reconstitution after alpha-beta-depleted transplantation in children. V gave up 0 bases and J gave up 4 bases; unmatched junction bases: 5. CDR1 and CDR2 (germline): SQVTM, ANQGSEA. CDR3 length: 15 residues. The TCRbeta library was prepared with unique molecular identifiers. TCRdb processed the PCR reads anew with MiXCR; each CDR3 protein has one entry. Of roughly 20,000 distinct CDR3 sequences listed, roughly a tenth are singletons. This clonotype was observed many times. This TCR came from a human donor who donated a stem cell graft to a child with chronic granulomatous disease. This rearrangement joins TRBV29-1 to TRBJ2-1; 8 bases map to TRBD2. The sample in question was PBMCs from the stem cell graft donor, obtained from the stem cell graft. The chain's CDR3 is CSVEDIAGRYNEQFF. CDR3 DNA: TGCAGCGTTGAAGATATAGCGGGGCGGTACAATGAGCAGTTCTTC.